Listed below are T cell receptor beta chains from one sample, sequenced in a study of blood T cell repertoires in COVID-19. TCRdb's table, derived via immunoSEQ multiplex PCR, lists solely in-frame clones and lacks some. Of 250,000 to 300,000 clones in the sample, approximately 87% were seen once. The source material was peripheral blood. The receptors here all came from a man aged 55-75 years who had recovered from COVID-19. The CDR3 runs from the conserved cysteine through the conserved F or W. D genes are given only for firm matches. Some rows mark clone size as missing; the rest say once, few, many or name a class of expanded clone.

DNA	CDR3	D	size	V	J
TGCAGCGTTGACGGGGGGGCAGGGGATACGCAGTATTTT	CSVDGGAGDTQYF	TRBD2	-	TRBV29-1	TRBJ2-3
TGCGCCAGCAGCCTGGGAGGGACTAGCGGGACGGGCACAGATACGCAGTATTTT	CASSLGGTSGTGTDTQYF	TRBD2	-	TRBV5-1	TRBJ2-3
TGTGCCAGCAGGCTTACTAGCGCCAGGGGCGGGGAGCTGTTTTTT	CASRLTSARGGELFF	-	-	TRBV7-9	TRBJ2-2
TGTGCCAGCAGTTACGCCGGACTAGCGGGAGTCAGGAATGAGCAGTTCTTC	CASSYAGLAGVRNEQFF	TRBD2	-	TRBV6-2/TRBV6-3	TRBJ2-1
TGTGCCATCAGTGACTCGAGGGAGGCCTCCTACGAGCAGTACTTC	CAISDSREASYEQYF	-	-	TRBV10-3	TRBJ2-7
TGTGCCAGCAGCGTACAGGGGGCACAAGGTCTTGAAGCTTTCTTT	CASSVQGAQGLEAFF	TRBD1	-	TRBV11-2	TRBJ1-1
TGCAGCGTTGAAGCTGGCAGGGCCTACACCTTC	CSVEAGRAYTF	-	-	TRBV29-1	TRBJ1-2
TGTGCCAGCAACTGGGGGGGTGTAGGGTCTGAGACCCAGTACTTC	CASNWGGVGSETQYF	TRBD2	-	TRBV7-2	TRBJ2-5
TGTGCCACCAGTGATGGGAGATCCCATAGCAATCAGCCCCAGCATTTT	CATSDGRSHSNQPQHF	-	-	TRBV24-1	TRBJ1-5
TGCGCCAGCAGCTTGTTTCCTAGCGGGGGTTACGAGCAGTACTTC	CASSLFPSGGYEQYF	TRBD2	-	TRBV5-1	TRBJ2-7
TGTGCCAGCAGCTTAGGGACAGGGTTTGAAAAACTGTTTTTT	CASSLGTGFEKLFF	TRBD1	once	TRBV7-9	TRBJ1-4
TGTGCCAGTCAGACAGGGGGCGTAAACGAGCAGTACTTC	CASQTGGVNEQYF	TRBD1	-	TRBV2	TRBJ2-7
TGTGCTAGTGGGAGGGACAGGGACTACAATGAGCAGTTCTTC	CASGRDRDYNEQFF	TRBD1	once	TRBV12-5	TRBJ2-1
TGTGCCAGCAGTGAAGAGACAGTCAATCAGCCCCAGCATTTT	CASSEETVNQPQHF	-	-	TRBV2	TRBJ1-5
TGTGCCAGCAGCTTATTCGCGGCGGGGGAGAGGAGAGAGACCCAGTACTTC	CASSLFAAGERRETQYF	TRBD2	-	TRBV7-9	TRBJ2-5
TGTGCCAGCACCACAACAGGGGGAAACACCATATATTTT	CASTTTGGNTIYF	-	few	TRBV3-1/TRBV3-2	TRBJ1-3
TGTGCCAGTAGCAGGGGGAAGGATTCACCCCTCCACTTT	CASSRGKDSPLHF	TRBD1	-	TRBV19	TRBJ1-6
TGTGCCAGTAGTATAAACGCGGTCCTCTATGGCTACACCTTC	CASSINAVLYGYTF	-	few	TRBV19	TRBJ1-2
TGTGCCAGCAGCTTAGCCCCGACTACGTACCAAGAGACCCAGTACTTC	CASSLAPTTYQETQYF	-	-	TRBV7-8	TRBJ2-5
TGTGCCAGCAGGGAGACAGGGAAATACGAGCAGTACTTC	CASRETGKYEQYF	TRBD1	-	TRBV6-5	TRBJ2-7
TGCGCCAGCAGTGAGTCCGGTTTTGCTACTAAGACTAGCGGGCAAGAGACCCAGTACTTC	CASSESGFATKTSGQETQYF	TRBD2	-	TRBV10-1	TRBJ2-5
TGTGCCAGCAGCTTAGGTCCTCCGGGGACTACCACAGATACGCAGTATTTT	CASSLGPPGTTTDTQYF	TRBD2	-	TRBV7-8	TRBJ2-3
TGTGCCAGCTCACCCTTGGGACTAGCTAGCACAGATACGCAGTATTTT	CASSPLGLASTDTQYF	TRBD2	-	TRBV18	TRBJ2-3
TGTGCCAGCAGCCCCACCGGTTCGTTGAACACTGAAGCTTTCTTT	CASSPTGSLNTEAFF	-	-	TRBV9	TRBJ1-1
TGCAGCGTTGCCGAACACAGAGAACAGTACTTC	CSVAEHREQYF	-	-	TRBV29-1	TRBJ2-7
TGTGCCAGCAGTTACATCGGACAGGGGGCAGATACGCAGTATTTT	CASSYIGQGADTQYF	TRBD1	-	TRBV6-5	TRBJ2-3
TGTGCCAGCAGTTTCCAGGGGCGCGCTGAAGCTTTCTTT	CASSFQGRAEAFF	-	-	TRBV12-3/TRBV12-4	TRBJ1-1
TGCGCCAGCAGCAGGGGACTAGCGGGAGTAGAGACCCAGTACTTC	CASSRGLAGVETQYF	TRBD2	-	TRBV5-1	TRBJ2-5
TGTGCCTGGAGTCTGGCGTTAGCCGGTACCTATGGCTACACCTTC	CAWSLALAGTYGYTF	-	once	TRBV30	TRBJ1-2
TGTGCCATCAGCGTTAGAAACGGTGAAAAACTGTTTTTT	CAISVRNGEKLFF	-	few	TRBV10-3	TRBJ1-4
TGTGCCAGCAGCAGCGTGGAGGGGGCTCGGAATGAGCAGTTCTTC	CASSSVEGARNEQFF	-	-	TRBV28	TRBJ2-1
TGTGCCACCAGCAGAGATCCCAGGGCCCAAGAGACCCAGTACTTC	CATSRDPRAQETQYF	-	-	TRBV15	TRBJ2-5
TGTGCCAGCAGTTCACAGGGGTACGAGCAGTACTTC	CASSSQGYEQYF	TRBD1	once	TRBV3-1/TRBV3-2	TRBJ2-7
TGTGCCACCAGCTTACCAGGGACAGCTTCGAGGAGCATTCAGTACTTC	CATSLPGTASRSIQYF	TRBD1	many	TRBV15	TRBJ2-4
TGTGCCAGCAAAGAGGCGATGAACACTGAAGCTTTCTTT	CASKEAMNTEAFF	-	few	TRBV7-3	TRBJ1-1
TGTGCCAGCTCACCCAAGCGGGGGGGCGGATTTGAGACCCAGTACTTC	CASSPKRGGGFETQYF	TRBD2	-	TRBV18	TRBJ2-5
TGTGCCAGCAGTCCACAAACAGGGGGCGAGAACACCATATATTTT	CASSPQTGGENTIYF	TRBD1	-	TRBV28	TRBJ1-3
TGTGCCAGTAAATCAGTCGGGAGTGGGGGGAATGAGCAGTTCTTC	CASKSVGSGGNEQFF	-	-	TRBV19	TRBJ2-1
TGTGCCAGCTCACTGATGGAACAGGGCTTGAGCACTGAAGCTTTCTTT	CASSLMEQGLSTEAFF	-	-	TRBV18	TRBJ1-1
TGCGCCAGCAGCTTGGAGGGGTTCGTCTACGAGCAGTACTTC	CASSLEGFVYEQYF	-	-	TRBV5-1	TRBJ2-7
TGCGCCAGCAGCCGCCCGGGACAGGCCGACTCCTACGAGCAGTACTTC	CASSRPGQADSYEQYF	TRBD1	-	TRBV4-1	TRBJ2-7
TGTGCCAGCAGCCAGGGGGTCATCGGCGAGACCCAGTACTTC	CASSQGVIGETQYF	TRBD1	-	TRBV7-2	TRBJ2-5
TGCGCCAGCAGCGGGGACAGGGGGGAATCACCCCTCCACTTT	CASSGDRGESPLHF	TRBD1	-	TRBV5-1	TRBJ1-6
TGTGCCAGCAGACCTAGCGGGAGTGCCAGCTCCTACGAGCAGTACTTC	CASRPSGSASSYEQYF	TRBD2	once	TRBV28	TRBJ2-7
TGTGCCACCCAGGGGACGGGACAGGGGGTTTATGAGCAGTTCTTC	CATQGTGQGVYEQFF	TRBD1	-	TRBV19	TRBJ2-1
TGTGCCAGTAGTGGACAGGGGATGCATCAGCCCCAGCATTTT	CASSGQGMHQPQHF	TRBD1	-	TRBV19	TRBJ1-5
TGTGCCAGCAGCCTACTCCATACCGGGGAGCTGTTTTTT	CASSLLHTGELFF	-	-	TRBV14	TRBJ2-2
TGTGCCATTTCACCGGGACAGGGCTTGGCGGAGACCCAGTACTTC	CAISPGQGLAETQYF	TRBD1	-	TRBV6-5	TRBJ2-5
TGTGCCAGCAGCTTAGAAGCAGGGCCCTCCTACGAGCAGTACTTC	CASSLEAGPSYEQYF	-	-	TRBV7-8	TRBJ2-7
TGTGCCAGCAGCTCCTCCGGGACTAGCGGTTTCACAGATACGCAGTATTTT	CASSSSGTSGFTDTQYF	TRBD2	-	TRBV3-1/TRBV3-2	TRBJ2-3
TGTGCCAGCAGCCCACGTCGGACAGGGGCAGGTTCTGGGGCCAACGTCCTGACTTTC	CASSPRRTGAGSGANVLTF	TRBD1	-	TRBV7-8	TRBJ2-6
TGTGCCAGTAATCTAGCGGGAAACGAGCAGTACTTC	CASNLAGNEQYF	TRBD2	-	TRBV2	TRBJ2-7
TGTGCCAGCACCGCGGACAGGGGGGCCTACAATGAGCAGTTCTTC	CASTADRGAYNEQFF	TRBD1	-	TRBV6-5	TRBJ2-1
TGTGCCAGCAGCGTCCAGGGTATCGGGGAGCTGTTTTTT	CASSVQGIGELFF	-	-	TRBV6-5	TRBJ2-2
TGTGCTAGTGGTCTCGGACTTACTGGGGCCAACGTCCTGACTTTC	CASGLGLTGANVLTF	-	-	TRBV12-5	TRBJ2-6
TGTGCCAGCACCCCTTCCCCCGGGGCCAACGTCCTGACTTTC	CASTPSPGANVLTF	-	once	TRBV6-4	TRBJ2-6
TGTGCCAGCAGCCTCCGACAGGATTCTTACAATGAGCAGTTCTTC	CASSLRQDSYNEQFF	-	-	TRBV11-3	TRBJ2-1